Included here is one TCR beta chain sequence, with context. The antigen is unknown. The CDR3 has 16 residues. Germline CDR1 MGHRA, CDR2 YSYEKL. V was trimmed by 4 bases and J by 0 bases, leaving 16 bases between them. In the original workflow: Junction-only sequences produced by ImmunoSEQ had no quality scores, so filtering differed. Assay: immunoSEQ multiplex PCR; the TCRdb copy retains only in-frame clones and omits some. V and J calls and clone size are as listed in that table; D and trimming were resolved from the DNA. Of some 200,000 clones listed, roughly 93% are singletons. CD4+ cell separation produced CD45RA+ naive and CD45RA-negative memory subsets. The record originates from a study of shared clonotypes between healthy human individuals. Study-level background: A donor's plate count was three for CD4 naive and three for CD4 memory; CD8 naive had two and CD8 memory one.

Study-level results: The diversity represented, both genetic and in exposure history, was limited by few donors.

The V and J genes are TRBV4-1 and TRBJ2-7; unclear D gene. The clonotype originates from a woman in her twenties or thirties in good health. Sequenced input: naive CD4+ T cells sorted from blood. Subset described: CD45RA+ positively selected. The DNA of the CDR3 is TGCGCCAGCAGCCGTTCTCTAGTGCTGAGCTCCTACGAGCAGTACTTC. Protein sequence: CASSRSLVLSSYEQYF.